Listed below are T cell receptor beta chains from one sample, sequenced in a study of T-cell reconstitution after alpha-beta-depleted transplantation in children. Each CDR3 protein gets one entry after TCRdb re-called the PCR reads with MiXCR. Of over 15,000 distinct CDR3 sequences in the sample, 7.7% are singletons; the top ten hold roughly a third. Sequencing was performed on PBMCs, mostly from graft donor cells, taken 60 days after TCRalphabeta/CD19-depleted stem cell transplant. The receptors stem from a boy less than two years old who had a stem cell transplant for Wiskott-Aldrich syndrome, so the T cells may come from the graft donor. Both conserved end residues are part of each CDR3. Fields, in order: D gene, V gene, J gene, CDR3 protein. D genes are given only for firm matches.

TRBD2,TRBV20-1,TRBJ2-3,CSARWAGVTDTQYF
.,TRBV5-1,TRBJ2-7,CASSLGSTYEQYF
.,TRBV6-1,TRBJ2-1,CASSGGLKDEQFF
.,TRBV29-1,TRBJ1-1,CSVEIRVGTEAFF
.,TRBV3-1,TRBJ1-5,CASSQMSNQPQHF
.,TRBV6-5,TRBJ1-1,CASSYGGSTEAFF
.,TRBV5-1,TRBJ1-6,CASSFGGTTDNSPLHF
.,TRBV7-9,TRBJ2-7,CASSLAIGTGYEQYF
TRBD1,TRBV12-3/TRBV12-4,TRBJ2-7,CASSFGDRYEQYF
TRBD2,TRBV11-2,TRBJ2-3,CASSRTSGMSDTQYF
TRBD1,TRBV11-2,TRBJ2-7,CASSAAGQVSYEQYF
.,TRBV18,TRBJ1-4,CASSPGIEKLFF
TRBD2,TRBV7-2,TRBJ2-5,CASSFSGRETQYF
TRBD2,TRBV7-2,TRBJ2-7,CASSAGYHGTSSYEQYF
.,TRBV27,TRBJ1-5,CASSPQYNQPQHF
.,TRBV11-2,TRBJ2-1,CASSLGRSSYNEQFF
.,TRBV20-1,TRBJ2-1,CSANWGSSYNEQFF
.,TRBV4-2,TRBJ1-1,CASSPRLSVWGEAFF